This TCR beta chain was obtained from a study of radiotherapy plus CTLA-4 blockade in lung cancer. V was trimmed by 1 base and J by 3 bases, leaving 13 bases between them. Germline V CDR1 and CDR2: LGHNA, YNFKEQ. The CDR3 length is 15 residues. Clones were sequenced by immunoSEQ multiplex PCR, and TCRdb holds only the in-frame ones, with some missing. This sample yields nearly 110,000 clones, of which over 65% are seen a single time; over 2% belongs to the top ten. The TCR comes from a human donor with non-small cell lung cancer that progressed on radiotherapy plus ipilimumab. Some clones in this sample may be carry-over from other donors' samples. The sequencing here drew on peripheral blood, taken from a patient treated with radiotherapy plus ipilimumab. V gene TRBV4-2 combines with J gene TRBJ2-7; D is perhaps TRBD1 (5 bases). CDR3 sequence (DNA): TGTGCCAGCAGCCAAGCCGCGACAGTGGGCTACGAGCAGTACTTC. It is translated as CASSQAATVGYEQYF.